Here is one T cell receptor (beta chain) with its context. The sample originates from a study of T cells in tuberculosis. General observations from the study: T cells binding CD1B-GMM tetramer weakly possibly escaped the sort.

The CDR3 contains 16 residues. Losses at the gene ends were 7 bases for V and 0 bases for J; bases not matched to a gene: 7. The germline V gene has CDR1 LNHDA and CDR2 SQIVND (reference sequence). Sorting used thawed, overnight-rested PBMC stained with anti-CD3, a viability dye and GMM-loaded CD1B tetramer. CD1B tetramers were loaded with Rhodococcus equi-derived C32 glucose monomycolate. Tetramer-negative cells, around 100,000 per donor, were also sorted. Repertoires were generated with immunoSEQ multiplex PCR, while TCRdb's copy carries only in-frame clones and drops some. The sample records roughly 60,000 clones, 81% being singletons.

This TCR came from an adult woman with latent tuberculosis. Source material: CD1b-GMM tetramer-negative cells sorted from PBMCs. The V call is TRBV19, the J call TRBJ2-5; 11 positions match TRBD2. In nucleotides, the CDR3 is TGTGCCAGTAAACGGCTAGCGGGAGGAGACCAAGAGACCCAGTACTTC. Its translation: CASKRLAGGDQETQYF.